Reported below is one T cell receptor (beta chain). This clone's antigen is unknown. CDR1 LNHDA and CDR2 SQIVND were looked up in the germline V gene (reference sequence). Deletion took 2 bases off V and 1 base off J, with a span of 14 bases between the germline ends. The CDR3 holds 16 amino acids from the cysteine to the phenylalanine. This entry keeps only the CDR3 DNA: 48 bases, framed from base 1. Read against the paper, the sample's time point label means: baseline before first vaccination. The vaccinee samples were drawn from two UK trials, COV001 and COV002, one of which was a single-blind randomized controlled phase 2/3 trial testing AZD1222 (ChAdOx1 nCoV-19) in healthy adults. For TCRbeta chain sequencing, PBMC samples from trial participants were taken at day 0 and at day 28 after the second dose. The data belong to a study of T cell responses to AZD1222 COVID-19 vaccine (dated by TCRdb to the early 2020s). The study in broad terms: TCR sequencing covered fewer than 250 trial participants: some 210 given two doses of AZD1222 and around 26 given two doses of MenACWY control vaccine. Trial participants were enrolled by age into subgroups of 18-55, 56-69 and 70-plus years, and roughly 150, 30 and 60 TCR-sequenced participants, respectively, were included in these subgroups.

Overall study results and their limits: Nearly half of unique spike-specific TCRs reportedly recognized epitopes outside regions mutated in the B.1.351 and B.1.1.7 variants. Because no day 14 peak-response samples were available, the repertoires could be characterized only after the peak T cell response. CD4 TCRs associated with the vaccine covered the entire spike protein, and the dominant responses were in regions 160-218 and 743-854. Spike-specific TCR breadth and depth rose significantly after two AZD1222 doses compared with day 0 and with MenACWY recipients. Participants were mostly white British and included more females than males, and it was suggested by the authors that clonal diversity may have been underestimated. The 56-69-year group was small, and its depth increase did not reach significance, likely because of low power. Conclusions about previously exposed vaccinees are limited because only five or six AZD1222 recipients were SARS-CoV-2 seropositive at baseline.

The CDR3 regions of human TCRbeta chains were analyzed by immunosequencing. From the authors' description of their analysis: TCRs in the repertoires were compared against a reference library of SARS-CoV-2-specific TCRs that had been generated with the MIRA antigen-specificity platform. Breadth meant the fraction of unique TCRs that were SARS-CoV-2-associated, whereas depth meant the fraction of total T cells that were SARS-CoV-2-associated. Using the MIRA data, each spike-specific TCR was assigned both to the spike region to which the TCR was reactive and to a CD4 or CD8 class. Log10-transformed breadth and depth values were compared by one-way ANOVA with Sidak's multiple comparisons tests. TCRdb holds this immuneACCESS table with in-frame rearrangements only. Some clones are missing; in checked studies, unresolved V genes explain under half, and the rest has no known cause. V and J calls and clone size are those listed in that table; D and trimming were worked out from the DNA. Per the sample table, the count is more than 110,000 clones. Of the sample, approximately 2% is held by the ten largest clones.

The sequence links TRBV19 to TRBJ1-1; the D gene is not confidently resolved. This clonotype was sampled from an adult in good health. Specimen: peripheral blood. The sequenced DNA: TGTGCCAGTAGTATAACCGTTACCCGTTGGAACACTGAAGCTTTCTTT. Its protein reads: CASSITVTRWNTEAFF.